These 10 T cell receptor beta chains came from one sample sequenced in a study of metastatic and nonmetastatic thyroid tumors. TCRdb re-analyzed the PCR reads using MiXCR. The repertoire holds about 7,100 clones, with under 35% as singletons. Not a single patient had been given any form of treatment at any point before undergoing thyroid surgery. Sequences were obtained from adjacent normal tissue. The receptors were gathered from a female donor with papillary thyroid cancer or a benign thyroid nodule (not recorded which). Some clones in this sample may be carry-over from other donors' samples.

This CDR3 reads CASSPQPPGYEQYF. CDR3 bases: TGCGCCAGCAGCCCACAGCCCCCTGGCTACGAGCAGTACTTC. The chain has TRBV5-1 and TRBJ2-7; no firm D call. This CDR3 comprises 14 residues. CDR1 and CDR2 from the germline V gene are SGHRS and YFSETQ. Trimming removed 4 bases at V and 3 bases at J, with 14 bases between.

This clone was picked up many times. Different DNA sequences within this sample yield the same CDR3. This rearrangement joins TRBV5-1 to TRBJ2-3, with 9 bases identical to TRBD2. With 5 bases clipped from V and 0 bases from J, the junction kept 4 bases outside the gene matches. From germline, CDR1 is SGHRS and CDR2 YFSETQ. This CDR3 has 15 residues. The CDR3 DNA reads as TGCGCCAGCAGAAGGACTAGCGAGAGCACAGATACGCAGTATTTT. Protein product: CASRRTSESTDTQYF.

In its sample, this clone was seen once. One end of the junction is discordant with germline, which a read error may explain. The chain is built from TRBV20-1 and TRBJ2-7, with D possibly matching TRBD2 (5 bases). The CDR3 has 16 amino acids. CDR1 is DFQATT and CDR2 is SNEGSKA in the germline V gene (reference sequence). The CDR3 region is CSATDNRAVGTYEHYF. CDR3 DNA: TGCAGTGCTACAGACAATCGAGCGGTAGGCACCTACGAGCATTACTTC.

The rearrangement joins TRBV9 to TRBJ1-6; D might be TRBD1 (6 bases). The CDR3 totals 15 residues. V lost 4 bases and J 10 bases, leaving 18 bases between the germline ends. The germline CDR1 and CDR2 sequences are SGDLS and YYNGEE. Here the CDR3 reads CASSPREGTRSPLHF. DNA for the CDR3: TGTGCCAGCAGCCCTCGAGAGGGGACAAGGTCACCCCTCCACTTT.

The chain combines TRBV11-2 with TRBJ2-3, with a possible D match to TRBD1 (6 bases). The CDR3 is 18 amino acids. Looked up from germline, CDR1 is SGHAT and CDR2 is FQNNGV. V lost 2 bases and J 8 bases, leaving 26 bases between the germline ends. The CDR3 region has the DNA TGTGCCAGCAGCTTATTTGGAACAGGACCTACTAGAGGGGGTACGCAGTATTTT. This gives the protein CASSLFGTGPTRGGTQYF.

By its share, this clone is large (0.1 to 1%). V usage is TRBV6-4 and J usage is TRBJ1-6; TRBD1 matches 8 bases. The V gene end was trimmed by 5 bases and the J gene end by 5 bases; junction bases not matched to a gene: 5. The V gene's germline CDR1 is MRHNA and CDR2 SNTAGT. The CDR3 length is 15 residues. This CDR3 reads CASSPTGANNSPLHF. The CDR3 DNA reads TGTGCCAGCAGTCCGACAGGGGCCAATAATTCACCCCTCCACTTT.

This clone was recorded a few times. The CDR3 sequence: CATSRDRGDNSPLHF. For the CDR3, the DNA is TGTGCCACCAGCAGAGATCGGGGAGATAATTCACCCCTCCACTTT. V usage is TRBV15 and J usage is TRBJ1-6; D is unresolved. The CDR3 is 15 amino acids. Germline CDR1 reads LNHNV; CDR2 reads YYDKDF (reference sequence). Trimming took 0 bases from V and 5 from J, leaving 8 bases between them.

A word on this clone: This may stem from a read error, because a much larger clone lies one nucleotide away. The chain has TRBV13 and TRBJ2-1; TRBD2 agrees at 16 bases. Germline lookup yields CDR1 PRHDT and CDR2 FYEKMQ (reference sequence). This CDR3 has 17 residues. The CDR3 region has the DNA TGTGCCGGCAGCTCGGGACTAGCGGGAGGGGTTGTCAATGAGCAGTTCTTC. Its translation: CAGSSGLAGGVVNEQFF.

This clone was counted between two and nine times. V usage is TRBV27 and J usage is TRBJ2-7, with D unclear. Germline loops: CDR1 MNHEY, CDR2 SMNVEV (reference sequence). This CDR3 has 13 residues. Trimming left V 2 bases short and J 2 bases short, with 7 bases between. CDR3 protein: CASSLRSTYEQYF. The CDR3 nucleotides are TGTGCCAGCAGTTTACGGAGTACCTACGAGCAGTACTTC.

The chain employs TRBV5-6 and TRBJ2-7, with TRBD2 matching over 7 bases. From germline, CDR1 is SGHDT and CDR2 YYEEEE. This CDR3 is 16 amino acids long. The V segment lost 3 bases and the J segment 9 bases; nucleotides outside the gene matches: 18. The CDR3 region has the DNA TGTGCCAGCAGCTGGGGGGGAGCGGTGAGCTCCTTGGTGCAGTACTTC. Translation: CASSWGGAVSSLVQYF.